The subject of this entry is one TCR beta chain. The data were taken from a study of T cells in localized non-small cell lung cancer. Data came from immunoSEQ multiplex PCR; TCRdb stores just in-frame clones and leaves some out. There are around 25,000 clones in the sample; approximately 85% occur only once, and roughly 4% lies in the top ten. This receptor was identified in a woman aged 40 to 75 with stage I lung adenocarcinoma. Sequencing used peripheral blood, obtained before any cancer treatment.

CDR3 sequence: CASSRQGYRNTIYF. CDR3 in DNA: TGCGCCAGCAGCCGTCAGGGTTATCGAAACACCATATATTTT. V gene TRBV4-3 combines with J gene TRBJ1-3; D might be TRBD1 (5 bases). Germline assignment: CDR1 LGHNA and CDR2 YSLEER. V gave up 4 bases and J gave up 5 bases, with 12 bases separating them. This CDR3 has 14 residues.